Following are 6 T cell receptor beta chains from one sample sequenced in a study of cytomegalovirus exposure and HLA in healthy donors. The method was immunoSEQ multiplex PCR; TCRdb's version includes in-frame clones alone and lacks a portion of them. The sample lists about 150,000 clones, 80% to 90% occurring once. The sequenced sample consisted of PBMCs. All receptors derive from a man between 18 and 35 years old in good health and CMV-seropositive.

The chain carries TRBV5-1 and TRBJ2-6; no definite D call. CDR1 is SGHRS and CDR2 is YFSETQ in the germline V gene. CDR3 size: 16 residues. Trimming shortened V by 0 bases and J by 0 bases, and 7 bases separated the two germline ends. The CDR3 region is CASSLAESSGANVLTF. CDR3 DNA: TGCGCCAGCAGCTTGGCCGAGAGCTCTGGGGCCAACGTCCTGACTTTC. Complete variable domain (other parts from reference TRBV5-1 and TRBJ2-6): KAGVTQTPRYLIKTRGQQVTLSCSPISGHRSVSWYQQTPGQGLQFLFEYFSETQRNKGNFPGRFSGRQFSNSRSEMNVSTLELGDSALYLCASSLAESSGANVLTFGAGSRLTVL.

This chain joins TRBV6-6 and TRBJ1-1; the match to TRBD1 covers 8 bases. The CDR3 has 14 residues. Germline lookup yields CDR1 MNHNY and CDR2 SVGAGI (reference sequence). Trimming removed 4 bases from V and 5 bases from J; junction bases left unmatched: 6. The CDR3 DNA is TGTGCCAGCAGTTCCGGACAGGGAAAGACTGAAGCTTTCTTT. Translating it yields CASSSGQGKTEAFF.

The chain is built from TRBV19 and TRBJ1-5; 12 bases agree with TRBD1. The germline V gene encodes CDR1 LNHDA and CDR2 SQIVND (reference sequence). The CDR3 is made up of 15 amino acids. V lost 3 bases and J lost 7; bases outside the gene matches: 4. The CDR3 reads CASSMGQGALQPQHF. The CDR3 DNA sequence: TGTGCCAGTAGTATGGGACAGGGGGCTTTGCAGCCCCAGCATTTT.

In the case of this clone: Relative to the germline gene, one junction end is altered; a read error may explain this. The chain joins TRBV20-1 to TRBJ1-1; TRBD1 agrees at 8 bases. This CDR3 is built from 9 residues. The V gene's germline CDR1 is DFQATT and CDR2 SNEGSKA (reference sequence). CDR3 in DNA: TGCAGTGCTAGGCGGGACAGGATATTT. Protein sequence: CSARRDRIF.

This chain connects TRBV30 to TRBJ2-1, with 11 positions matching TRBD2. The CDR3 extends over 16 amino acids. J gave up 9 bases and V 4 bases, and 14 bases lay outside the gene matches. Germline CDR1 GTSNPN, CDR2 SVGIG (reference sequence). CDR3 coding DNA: TGTGCCTGGATTCAGCCAACTAGCGGGAGAGGCACTGAGCAGTTCTTC. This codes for CAWIQPTSGRGTEQFF.

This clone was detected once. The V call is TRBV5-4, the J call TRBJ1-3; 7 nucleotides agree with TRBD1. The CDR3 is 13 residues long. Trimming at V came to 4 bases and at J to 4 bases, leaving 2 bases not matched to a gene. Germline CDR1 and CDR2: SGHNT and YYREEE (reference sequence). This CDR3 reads CASSVDRGNTIYF. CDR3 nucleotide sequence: TGTGCCAGCAGCGTGGACAGGGGAAACACCATATATTTT.